Following are 30 T cell receptor beta chains from one sample sequenced in a study of T cell responses to AZD1222 COVID-19 vaccine. Sequencing used immunoSEQ multiplex PCR; TCRdb keeps in-frame clones, though not all of them. The sample has over 110,000 clones, 75% to 90% seen once. The sequenced sample was peripheral blood, obtained 28 days after the second AZD1222 dose. These receptors all come from an adult who received the AZD1222 COVID-19 vaccine.

The chain uses TRBV5-6 and TRBJ2-7; D call uncertain. The CDR3 loop spans 12 amino acids. Trimming left V 1 base short and J 2 bases short, with 4 bases between. Germline assignment: CDR1 SGHDT and CDR2 YYEEEE. The DNA for the CDR3 is TGTGCCAGCAGCTTGCAGACCTACGAGCAGTACGTC. Translated: CASSLQTYEQYV.

This CDR3 is CASSLGASAETQYF. In DNA form, the CDR3 reads TGCGCCAGCAGCTTGGGGGCTAGCGCCGAGACCCAGTACTTC. This rearrangement joins TRBV5-1 to TRBJ2-5; maybe TRBD2 (6 bases). V was pared by 0 bases and J by 5 bases, with 11 bases between. CDR3 length: 14 residues. The germline gives CDR1 SGHRS, CDR2 YFSETQ.

This clone was seen once. This rearrangement joins TRBV7-2 to TRBJ2-7; a weak D match, TRBD2 (6 bases). CDR1 and CDR2 from the germline V gene are SGHTA and FQGNSA. The CDR3 runs 15 residues. V shed 5 bases and J shed 0 bases, with 14 bases lying between them. The CDR3 DNA is TGTGCCAGCAGCCTTAGCGGAGCTCGCTCCTACGAGCAGTACTTC. This encodes CASSLSGARSYEQYF.

Worth noting for this clone: The sample has other DNA sequences that encode this CDR3 too. The chain carries TRBV12-3 or TRBV12-4 and TRBJ2-7; D not certain. V lost 5 bases and J lost 0, with 8 bases in between. This CDR3 comprises 13 residues. The CDR3 sequence is CASSGASSYEQYF. The DNA of the CDR3 is TGTGCCAGCAGTGGAGCGAGCTCCTACGAGCAGTACTTC.

The chain recombines TRBV7-3 with TRBJ2-5; weak D call: TRBD1 (5 bases). The V and J ends lost 5 bases and 5 bases respectively, with 18 bases between them. There are 15 residues in the CDR3. The germline CDR1 and CDR2 sequences are SGHTA and FQGTGA. The CDR3 is CASSPMKGPQETQYF. The CDR3, as DNA: TGTGCCAGCAGCCCTATGAAGGGGCCTCAGGAGACCCAGTACTTC.

V gene TRBV2 combines with J gene TRBJ2-7; 9 bases line up with TRBD1. The V and J ends lost 3 bases and 5 bases, in that order; junction bases with no gene match: 14. Germline V gives CDR1 SNHLY, CDR2 FYNNEI. The CDR3 has 17 residues. For the CDR3, the DNA is TGTGCCAGCAGTGACGTACGGCGGGACAGGGAATGGGACGAGCAGTACGTC. Its protein product is CASSDVRRDREWDEQYV.

The chain couples TRBV4-3 to TRBJ1-5, with a weak D call TRBD1 (5 bases). V dropped 1 base and J dropped 7 bases, with 14 bases sitting between them. There are 15 residues in the CDR3. Looked up from germline, CDR1 is LGHNA and CDR2 is YSLEER. CDR3: CASSQGAGVGQPQHF. The CDR3 DNA reads TGCGCCAGCAGCCAAGGGGCGGGGGTTGGACAGCCCCAGCATTTT.

In its sample, this clone was seen once. The chain uses TRBV30 and TRBJ2-5; perhaps TRBD2 as D (6 bases). The CDR3 covers 13 residues. From germline, CDR1 is GTSNPN and CDR2 SVGIG (reference sequence). V was cut by 2 bases and J by 4 bases, with 11 bases left in between. This CDR3 reads CAWSRRVRETQYF. CDR3 DNA sequence: TGTGCCTGGAGTAGGAGGGTCCGAGAGACCCAGTACTTC.

The chain links TRBV7-2 to TRBJ1-1; the D is unclear. CDR1 is SGHTA and CDR2 is FQGNSA in the germline V gene. The CDR3 contains 13 residues. The V gene lost 3 bases and the J gene lost 1 base, with 6 bases spanning the gap. The CDR3 region has the DNA TGTGCCAGCAGCTTGAAAACGAACACTGAAGCTTTCTTT. Its translation is CASSLKTNTEAFF.

CDR3 nucleotide sequence: TGTGCCAGCAGTGAAGCGGAGACCTATGGCTACACCTTC. This encodes CASSEAETYGYTF. The chain carries TRBV6-1 and TRBJ1-2; D remains unclear. This CDR3 has 13 amino acids. The V end was cut by 0 bases, the J end by 4 bases, with 6 bases between. Germline CDR1 is MNHNS and CDR2 is SASEGT.

This chain joins TRBV5-4 and TRBJ2-3; D call uncertain. Germline lookup yields CDR1 SGHNT and CDR2 YYREEE (reference sequence). Trimming shortened V by 0 bases and J by 4 bases, and 6 bases separated the two germline ends. The CDR3 spans 13 residues. The CDR3 bases are TGTGCCAGCAGCTTGGTACCCCCAGATACGCAGTATTTT. This encodes CASSLVPPDTQYF.

About this clone: The same CDR3 is also encoded by other DNA sequences in this sample. The rearrangement joins TRBV12-3 or TRBV12-4 to TRBJ2-1; D remains ambiguous. The CDR3 totals 13 residues. V shed 6 bases and J shed 0 bases, with 6 bases lying between them. DNA for the CDR3: TGTGCCAGCAGGGGAAGCTCCTACAATGAGCAGTTCTTC. Its protein is CASRGSSYNEQFF.

The chain uses TRBV21-1 and TRBJ2-1; the table's D call of TRBD1 was not tested on the DNA. TRBV21-1 corresponds to a pseudogene. The CDR3 has 15 residues. The CDR3 region has the DNA TGTGCCAGCAGCAGTTACAGGGGGGCCTACAATGAGCAGTTCTTC. It specifies CASSSYRGAYNEQFF.

This sequence joins TRBV28 and TRBJ1-5, with D uncertain. This CDR3 is 16 amino acids long. Germline V gives CDR1 MDHEN, CDR2 SYDVKM. V lost 2 bases, J lost 2 bases, and 13 bases lay in between. The CDR3 nucleotides read TGTGCCAGCAGTTTAGGGTGGCAGGCGGGCAATCAGCCCCAGCATTTT. It specifies CASSLGWQAGNQPQHF.

This clone has a single count. The chain recombines TRBV27 with TRBJ1-1; 8 positions match TRBD1. The V segment lost 6 bases and the J segment 1 base; nucleotides outside the gene matches: 7. The CDR3 runs 15 residues. The V gene's germline CDR1 is MNHEY and CDR2 SMNVEV (reference sequence). The CDR3, as DNA: TGTGCCAGCAGCCACCTCGGGACAGGGAACACTGAAGCTTTCTTT. Encoded protein: CASSHLGTGNTEAFF.

A few counts support this clone. This chain joins TRBV18 and TRBJ2-1, with 8 bases matching TRBD1. Germline CDR1 reads KGHSH; CDR2 reads LQKENI. The CDR3 covers 16 residues. J was trimmed by 10 bases and V by 3 bases; bases with no gene match: 14. The CDR3 here is CASSPGTGLFLREQFF. The CDR3 coding sequence is TGTGCCAGCTCACCCGGGACAGGTCTTTTCTTAAGGGAGCAGTTCTTC.

The V and J genes are TRBV24-1 and TRBJ1-2; the D gene is possibly TRBD1 (6 bases). V dropped 2 bases and J dropped 7 bases, with 7 bases sitting between them. CDR1 and CDR2 from the germline V gene are KGHDR and SFDVKD. This CDR3 spans 12 amino acids. The CDR3 protein is CATSDYRAGYTF. CDR3 DNA: TGTGCCACCAGTGATTACAGGGCTGGCTACACCTTC.

V is TRBV11-3 and J is TRBJ2-1; 8 nucleotides agree with TRBD2. The ends lost 4 bases at V and 3 bases at J; junction bases unmatched: 11. The CDR3 extends over 17 amino acids. In germline, CDR1 is SGHNT, CDR2 YENEEA. In DNA form, the CDR3 reads TGTGCCAGCAGCTCTAGAAGCAGCGGGAGTTACTACAATGAGCAGTTCTTC. Amino acids: CASSSRSSGSYYNEQFF. Looking up the rest from reference TRBV11-3 and TRBJ2-1 gives the full variable domain: EAGVVQSPRYKIIEKKQPVAFWCNPISGHNTLYWYLQNLGQGPELLIRYENEEAVDDSQLPKDRFSAERLKGVDSTLKIQPAELGDSAVYLCASSSRSSGSYYNEQFFGPGTRLTVL.

The rearrangement joins TRBV18 to TRBJ2-5; 10 bases map to TRBD2. CDR3 length: 15 amino acids. The V and J ends lost 4 bases and 3 bases, in that order; junction bases with no gene match: 5. Germline CDR1 is KGHSH and CDR2 is LQKENI. CDR3 protein: CASSHRTSGKETQYF. CDR3 DNA: TGTGCCAGCTCACACAGGACTAGCGGAAAAGAGACCCAGTACTTC.

The gene calls are TRBV12-3 or TRBV12-4 and TRBJ1-1, with D possibly TRBD1 on 5 matching bases. V gave up 6 bases and J gave up 11 bases, with 16 bases separating them. This CDR3 contains 12 residues. The CDR3 reads CASRANRDGAFF. The CDR3 DNA reads TGTGCCAGCAGAGCCAATAGGGACGGGGCTTTCTTT.

This chain connects TRBV10-1 to TRBJ1-4, with D uncertain. Germline CDR1 WNHNN, CDR2 SYGVQD (reference sequence). V lost 0 bases, J lost 10 bases, and 6 bases lay in between. The CDR3 runs to 12 residues. CDR3 nucleotide sequence: TGCGCCAGCAGTGAGTCCGCCGGAAAACTGTTTTTT. Translated: CASSESAGKLFF.

CDR3 DNA: TGCGCCAGCAGCCCAGGACTAGCGGGGGCCCCGAGCTCCTACAATGAGCAGTTCTTC. This codes for CASSPGLAGAPSSYNEQFF. The chain joins TRBV5-1 to TRBJ2-1; 13 nucleotides agree with TRBD2. The CDR3 length is 19 residues. Germline V gene sequence: CDR1 SGHRS, CDR2 YFSETQ. The junction had 10 bases not matched to a gene; V was cut back by 4 bases and J by 0 bases.

The chain is built from TRBV28 and TRBJ1-3; no reliable D call. This CDR3 comprises 13 residues. Per the germline V gene, CDR1 is MDHEN and CDR2 is SYDVKM. DNA for the CDR3: TGTGCGACCGGCGCTGGGTCTGGAAACACCATATATTTT. It yields the protein CATGAGSGNTIYF.

The genes are TRBV9 and TRBJ2-7, with 8 bases that match TRBD1. This CDR3 is 13 amino acids long. CDR1 and CDR2 (germline): SGDLS, YYNGEE. V lost 0 bases and J lost 5; bases outside the gene matches: 1. This chain's CDR3 is CASSVAGGNEQYF. The CDR3 region has the DNA TGTGCCAGCAGCGTAGCAGGGGGCAACGAGCAGTACTTC.

The V gene is TRBV6-5, the J gene TRBJ2-7; D possibly corresponds to TRBD1 (5 bases). With 6 bases removed from V and 3 bases from J, the gap between germline ends came to 18 bases. The germline V gene encodes CDR1 MNHEY and CDR2 SVGAGI. This CDR3 comprises 15 residues. CDR3 amino acids: CASSPTARGIYEQYV. The CDR3, as DNA: TGTGCCAGCAGCCCGACAGCAAGGGGCATCTACGAGCAGTACGTC.

This clone was detected once. As DNA, the CDR3 is TGTGCCAGTAGTACCCGGGACTCCCGCGGAAATGGCTACACCTTC. It encodes CASSTRDSRGNGYTF. This sequence joins TRBV19 and TRBJ1-2, with D perhaps TRBD1 (5 bases). V was pared by 4 bases and J by 6 bases, with 18 bases between. This CDR3 has 15 amino acids. Germline V CDR1 and CDR2: LNHDA, SQIVND (reference sequence). Together with reference TRBV19 and TRBJ1-2, the CDR3 gives the full variable domain: DGGITQSPKYLFRKEGQNVTLSCEQNLNHDAMYWYRQDPGQGLRLIYYSQIVNDFQKGDIAEGYSVSREKKESFPLTVTSAQKNPTAFYLCASSTRDSRGNGYTFGSGTRLTVV.

J is TRBJ2-3 and V is TRBV12-3 or TRBV12-4; D unresolved. V dropped 5 bases and J dropped 5 bases, with 5 bases sitting between them. This CDR3 is 11 amino acids long. CDR3 in DNA: TGTGCCAGCAGTCCTTTAGATACGCAGTATTTT. Protein product: CASSPLDTQYF.

J is TRBJ1-1 and V is TRBV30; 7 positions agree with TRBD1. The CDR3 is 12 residues long. Germline assignment: CDR1 GTSNPN and CDR2 SVGIG (reference sequence). The junction had 5 bases not matched to a gene; V was cut back by 0 bases and J by 10 bases. The CDR3: CAWSVRGLGAFF. In nucleotides, the CDR3 is TGTGCCTGGAGTGTAAGGGGGCTAGGAGCTTTCTTT.

The chain joins TRBV25-1 to TRBJ1-1, with D uncertain. The CDR3 totals 15 residues. V was trimmed by 4 bases and J by 0 bases, leaving 12 bases between them. CDR1 is MGHDK, CDR2 SYGVNS, per germline. CDR3 nucleotides: TGTGCCAGCAGTGCTTTTTCACAGATGAACACTGAAGCTTTCTTT. Residues: CASSAFSQMNTEAFF.

The CDR3 sequence: CASGIQPGDYLEAFF. The CDR3 nucleotides read TGCGCCAGCGGAATTCAACCGGGTGACTATTTGGAAGCTTTCTTT. V and J are TRBV5-1 and TRBJ1-1; D gene ambiguous. The germline V gene has CDR1 SGHRS and CDR2 YFSETQ. The CDR3 spans 15 residues. Trimming pared 7 bases from V and 8 bases from J, leaving 24 bases between.